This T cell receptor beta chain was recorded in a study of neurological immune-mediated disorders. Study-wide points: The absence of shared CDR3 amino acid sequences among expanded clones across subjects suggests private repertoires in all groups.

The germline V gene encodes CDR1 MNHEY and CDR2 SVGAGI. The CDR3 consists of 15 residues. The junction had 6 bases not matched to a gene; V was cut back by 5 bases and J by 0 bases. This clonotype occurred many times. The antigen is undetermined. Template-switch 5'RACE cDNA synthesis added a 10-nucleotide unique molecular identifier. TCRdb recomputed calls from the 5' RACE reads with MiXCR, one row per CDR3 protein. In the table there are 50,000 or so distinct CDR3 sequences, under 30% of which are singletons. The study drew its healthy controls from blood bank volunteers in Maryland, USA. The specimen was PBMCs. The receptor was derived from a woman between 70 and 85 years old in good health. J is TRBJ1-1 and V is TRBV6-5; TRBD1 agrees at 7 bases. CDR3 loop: CASSTGQTLNTEAFF. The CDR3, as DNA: TGTGCCAGCAGTACGGGACAGACTCTGAACACTGAAGCTTTCTTT.